Listed below are T cell receptor beta chains from one sample, sequenced in a study of Tregs in tolerant kidney transplant recipients. Sequencing used immunoSEQ multiplex PCR; TCRdb keeps in-frame clones, though not all of them. The sample has roughly 66,000 clones, over 85% seen once; the top ten hold 9.5% to 13%. The sample was CD8+ T cells from blood, taken before the transplant. All receptors come from a human donor who received a combined kidney and bone marrow transplant. Each CDR3 is given with its conserved first and last residue. Each record gives: CDR3 protein, CDR3 DNA, D gene, CDR3 length, V gene, clone size, J gene. A D gene is named only where the DNA matches it firmly. Some rows mark clone size as missing; the rest say once, few, many or name a class of expanded clone.

CDR3: CASSPTGNNEQFF
DNA: TGTGCCAGCAGTCCGACTGGCAACAATGAGCAGTTCTTC
D: .
length: 13
V: TRBV6-4
size: few
J: TRBJ2-1

CDR3: CASSLVAAYNEQFF
DNA: TGTGCCAGCAGCTTAGTGGCAGCCTACAATGAGCAGTTCTTC
D: .
length: 14
V: TRBV11-2
size: .
J: TRBJ2-1

CDR3: CASSSTGVTEAFF
DNA: TGTGCCAGCAGCTCGACAGGGGTCACTGAAGCTTTCTTT
D: TRBD1
length: 13
V: TRBV5-6
size: once
J: TRBJ1-1

CDR3: CASRGQEITGELFF
DNA: TGTGCCAGCAGGGGACAGGAGATCACCGGGGAGCTGTTTTTT
D: TRBD1
length: 14
V: TRBV7-8
size: .
J: TRBJ2-2

CDR3: CASSPRGMDTEAFF
DNA: TGTGCCAGCAGCCCCAGGGGGATGGACACTGAAGCTTTCTTT
D: TRBD1
length: 14
V: TRBV5-4
size: .
J: TRBJ1-1

CDR3: CASSIAGYTTDTQYF
DNA: TGTGCCAGTAGTATAGCGGGGTACACCACAGATACGCAGTATTTT
D: .
length: 15
V: TRBV19
size: .
J: TRBJ2-3

CDR3: CASSLGTGGPRVYF
DNA: TGTGCCAGCAGCTTAGGGACAGGGGGCCCCCGGGTGTACTTC
D: TRBD1
length: 14
V: TRBV13
size: few
J: TRBJ2-7

CDR3: CASSTGLARTGELFF
DNA: TGTGCCAGCAGCACCGGACTAGCGAGGACCGGGGAGCTGTTTTTT
D: TRBD2
length: 15
V: TRBV9
size: .
J: TRBJ2-2

CDR3: CAISGLAGAGETQYF
DNA: TGTGCCATCAGCGGACTAGCGGGGGCGGGAGAGACCCAGTACTTC
D: TRBD2
length: 15
V: TRBV10-3
size: .
J: TRBJ2-5

CDR3: CASSLLDTQETQYF
DNA: TGTGCCAGCAGCTTGTTGGACACTCAAGAGACCCAGTACTTC
D: .
length: 14
V: TRBV5-6
size: .
J: TRBJ2-5

CDR3: CASSSTSGALREQYF
DNA: TGTGCCAGCAGCTCTACTAGCGGGGCCTTACGGGAGCAGTACTTC
D: TRBD2
length: 15
V: TRBV7-2
size: once
J: TRBJ2-7

CDR3: CASSLGDSPVGYTF
DNA: TGTGCCAGCAGCTTAGGGGACAGCCCAGTTGGCTACACCTTC
D: TRBD1
length: 14
V: TRBV7-9
size: .
J: TRBJ1-2

CDR3: CAAGWDREGF
DNA: TGTGCAGCTGGCTGGGACAGGGAAGGCTTC
D: TRBD1
length: 10
V: TRBV27
size: .
J: TRBJ2-7

CDR3: CASSPSTGVDFNTIYF
DNA: TGTGCCAGCTCACCTTCCACAGGGGTAGACTTCAACACCATATATTTT
D: TRBD1
length: 16
V: TRBV18
size: .
J: TRBJ1-3

CDR3: CASSIGFSGRVYYEQYF
DNA: TGTGCCAGTAGTATAGGGTTTAGCGGGCGGGTTTACTACGAGCAGTACTTC
D: TRBD2
length: 17
V: TRBV19
size: .
J: TRBJ2-7

CDR3: CATVLAGELFF
DNA: TGTGCCACCGTGTTAGCCGGGGAGCTGTTTTTT
D: .
length: 11
V: TRBV7-9
size: .
J: TRBJ2-2

CDR3: CASSPADRSKNIQYF
DNA: TGTGCCAGCAGCCCAGCGGACAGGTCCAAAAACATTCAGTACTTC
D: TRBD1
length: 15
V: TRBV6-5
size: .
J: TRBJ2-4

CDR3: CASSLSRDYGYGYTF
DNA: TGTGCCAGCAGTCTGAGTCGGGATTACGGCTATGGCTACACCTTC
D: .
length: 15
V: TRBV27
size: .
J: TRBJ1-2

CDR3: CASSARQGDSYEQYF
DNA: TGTGCCAGCAGCGCCAGACAGGGGGATTCCTACGAGCAGTACTTC
D: TRBD1
length: 15
V: TRBV9
size: once
J: TRBJ2-7

CDR3: CASSFRGLFSGELFF
DNA: TGTGCCAGCAGTTTCAGGGGGTTATTCTCCGGGGAGCTGTTTTTT
D: TRBD1
length: 15
V: TRBV28
size: .
J: TRBJ2-2

CDR3: CASSLGASTEAFF
DNA: TGTGCCAGCAGTCTTGGGGCGAGCACTGAAGCTTTCTTT
D: .
length: 13
V: TRBV9
size: .
J: TRBJ1-1

CDR3: CASSPTGNGYTF
DNA: TGCGCCAGCAGCCCGACAGGGAATGGCTACACCTTC
D: TRBD1
length: 12
V: TRBV4-1
size: .
J: TRBJ1-2

CDR3: CASSLASGWPGEVNYGYTF
DNA: TGTGCCAGCAGCTTAGCCTCCGGGTGGCCAGGGGAAGTGAACTATGGCTACACCTTC
D: .
length: 19
V: TRBV7-2
size: .
J: TRBJ1-2

CDR3: CATGPGSQPQHF
DNA: TGTGCCACCGGCCCGGGATCTCAGCCCCAGCATTTT
D: .
length: 12
V: TRBV27
size: .
J: TRBJ1-5

CDR3: CASSQGGGDHYEQYF
DNA: TGTGCCAGCAGCCAAGGAGGGGGGGACCACTACGAGCAGTACTTC
D: .
length: 15
V: TRBV4-2
size: .
J: TRBJ2-7

CDR3: CASSSGGNQPQHF
DNA: TGTGCCAGCAGCTCCGGAGGGAATCAGCCCCAGCATTTT
D: .
length: 13
V: TRBV7-9
size: .
J: TRBJ1-5

CDR3: CASSKQARPVGTGELFF
DNA: TGTGCCAGCAGCAAGCAGGCCAGACCTGTTGGCACCGGGGAGCTGTTTTTT
D: .
length: 17
V: TRBV11-2
size: .
J: TRBJ2-2

CDR3: CASSLGTMGQYNSPLHF
DNA: TGCGCCAGCAGCTTGGGAACTATGGGACAGTATAATTCACCCCTCCACTTT
D: TRBD1
length: 17
V: TRBV5-1
size: .
J: TRBJ1-6